This T cell receptor beta chain was recorded in a study of CDR3 diversity in severe acne. From the PCR reads, TCRdb called clonotypes with MiXCR, one entry per CDR3 protein. The table lists about 90,000 distinct CDR3 sequences, 48% of them singletons. The germline V gene encodes CDR1 MGHDK and CDR2 SYGVNS. CDR3 length equals 11 residues. Trimming took off 6 bases at V and 11 bases at J, with 11 bases between the two ends. Sequencing was performed on blood. V and J are TRBV25-1 and TRBJ1-5; a weak D match, TRBD1 (5 bases). This sequence originates from a male donor in good health, serving as a control. The CDR3 sequence: CASSGQSTQHF. In DNA, the CDR3 is TGTGCCAGCAGCGGACAATCGACCCAGCATTTT.